Sequencing of this T cell receptor (beta chain) was carried out in a study of blood T cells in healthy people across ages (dated by TCRdb to about 2015). Context from the whole study: In model experiments, template switching captured about one uniquely barcoded TCR beta cDNA molecule for every two T cells. To avoid experimental bias, donors of different ages were spread randomly across the sequencing lanes. The donors were divided into four age groups: young (average around 16 years), middle-aged (approximately 42), aged (62) and long-lived (more than 75). Age-related changes in TCR beta repertoire diversity were measured in the study by deep sequencing normalized with unique cDNA molecular identifiers. Using the same blood draw, the study looked at two additional independent replicas of 1 million unique cDNA reads for two donors, one aged 18 to 30 and the other aged 80 or older. Broader findings and caveats from the paper: Because the CMV infection status of the donors was unknown, age-related changes in expanded clonotypes may potentially have been confounded. Compared with the aged group, more naive CD4+ T cells, fewer expanded clones and increased TCR diversity were shown by the long-lived group, suggesting age selection. Observed TCR beta diversity per million T cells fell roughly linearly with age, and a significant reduction was already apparent by age roughly 40. Bulk unsorted PBMC profiling prevented conclusive comparison of naive and antigen-experienced compartments. Observed TCR beta diversity correlated strongly with the percentage of naive T cells measured by flow cytometry. Estimates of total diversity from one million sequenced T cells were regarded as lower bounds and underestimates.

The CDR3 runs 18 residues from the cysteine to the phenylalanine. Just CDR3 DNA is preserved here, 54 bases in frame from base 1. From the germline V gene (reference sequence), CDR1 is DFQATT and CDR2 is SNEGSKA. Donors were a few dozen systemically healthy Caucasian individuals from Russia aged 6 to 90 years. Each donor gave 8 to 10 milliliters of peripheral blood, drawn into EDTA-treated Vacutainer tubes. Ficoll-Paque density-gradient centrifugation was used to isolate PBMCs, with at least 6 million per sample. Trizol reagent was used to extract total RNA from PBMCs, with at least 5 micrograms per sample. The percentages of naive CD45RAhigh/CD27high T cells were determined by flow cytometry on a PBMC aliquot from every donor. Of note for this clonotype: There is no known antigen for this receptor. Base quality data are lacking; no much larger clone is found one base away.

Library construction relied on 5' RACE. The sequencer listed for this sample is Illumina HiSeq 2500. The second PCR ran for roughly 7 to 11 cycles and used a J-beta primer mix along with a sample-barcoded 5' primer. A unique molecular identifier was introduced onto each TCR beta cDNA molecule by a template-switch 5' adaptor carrying 12 random nucleotides. Each sample yielded at least 2.5 million CDR3-containing paired-end reads. First-strand cDNA synthesis was performed from all RNA using the Mint cDNA synthesis kit, with priming by a TRBC-specific oligonucleotide. All cDNA was treated with uracil-DNA glycosylase and then went through a first 18-cycle PCR with the universal primers M1SS and BC2_uni_R. From the authors' description of their analysis: For normalization, 1 million high-quality reads, each with a distinct molecular identifier, were randomly selected from each sample. Instead of being binned into consensus sequences, reads that shared molecular identifiers were thrown out. MiTCR, set to a Q25 quality threshold and the strictest error-elimination algorithm, was used for CDR3 identification, clonotype clustering and error correction. Lower-bound total TCR beta diversity was estimated with a nonparametric unseen species model using Euler transformation. The public reads were run again by TCRdb, first through fastp at Q25 and then through MiXCR, and only productive beta chains were kept. Here each entry gathers all rows of one CDR3 protein and keeps the most common genes and DNA. The V and J calls here are based on TCRdb, not the publication. In all, the sample holds around 900,000 distinct CDR3 sequences, and 29% of those were seen once. Of the sample, around 16% is held by the ten largest clones.

The sequence is built from TRBV20-1 and TRBJ2-5; 11 bases in the junction line up with TRBD2. The J call may be mistaken, given a closer DNA end match to TRBJ2-7. This TCR was recovered from a woman older than 75 in good health. Sequencing was done on a sample of blood. DNA sequence: TGCAGTGCTAGACCCACTAGCGGGAGTCACCCCTTTGGGTACGAGCAGTACTTC. Its translation reads: CSARPTSGSHPFGYEQYF.